This T cell receptor (beta chain) was identified in a study of shared T cell receptors in the human thymus. Germline V gene data show CDR1 as KGHSH and CDR2 as LQKENI. This CDR3 has 15 residues. V was pared by 4 bases and J by 1 base, with 11 bases between. The data were produced by immunoSEQ multiplex PCR, yet TCRdb's version contains in-frame clones alone and is incomplete. The table lists some 760,000 clones, approximately 85% of them singletons, with more than 0.01% in the top ten. The same sample was also studied in work on human thymus T cells.

Material: thymocytes. This receptor was obtained from a girl less than two years old with a congenital heart defect. The rearrangement joins TRBV18 to TRBJ2-4; D is unclear. The CDR3 sequence: CASSLTEFAKNIQYF. In DNA form, the CDR3 reads TGTGCCAGCTCACTTACCGAGTTTGCCAAAAACATTCAGTACTTC.